This T cell receptor (beta chain) derives from a study of beta chain features in type 1 diabetes. Whole-study findings and limits: Within the patient group, naive, central memory and Treg TCRB repertoires appeared more similar to each other than within healthy donors.

This clone appeared a few times. Antigen unknown. Germline loops: CDR1 MDHEN, CDR2 SYDVKM. The V gene end was trimmed by 2 bases and the J gene end by 6 bases; junction bases not matched to a gene: 2. The CDR3 length is 13 residues. TCRB transcripts that were expressed got sequenced, as all of the isolated RNA had been reverse transcribed. Naive, central memory and regulatory T cell samples came to a mean of roughly 3.6 million reads. Data came from immunoSEQ multiplex PCR; TCRdb stores just in-frame clones and leaves some out. Found here are about 200,000 clones, roughly a tenth of them singletons; the top ten hold roughly 1.3%.

The receptor was isolated from a man between 18 and 35 years old in good health. This rearrangement joins TRBV28 to TRBJ2-7; 9 bases line up with TRBD1. Sequencing was carried out using central memory CD4+ T cells from blood. The CDR3 loop reads CASSLNRGREQYF. The DNA for the CDR3 is TGTGCCAGCAGTTTAAACAGGGGGCGCGAGCAGTACTTC.